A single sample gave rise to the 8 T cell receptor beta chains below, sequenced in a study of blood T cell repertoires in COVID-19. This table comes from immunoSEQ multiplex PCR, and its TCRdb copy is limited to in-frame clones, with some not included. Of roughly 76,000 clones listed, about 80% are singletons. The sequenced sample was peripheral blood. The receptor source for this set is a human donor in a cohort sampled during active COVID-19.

The CDR3 here is CASSSRGADYGYTF. CDR3 nucleotide sequence: TGTGCCAGCAGCTCGCGGGGGGCTGATTATGGCTACACCTTC. The V and J genes are TRBV7-2 and TRBJ1-2; possibly TRBD1 for D (6 bases). This CDR3 spans 14 amino acids. Trimming shortened V by 4 bases and J by 5 bases, and 14 bases separated the two germline ends. Germline V gene sequence: CDR1 SGHTA, CDR2 FQGNSA.

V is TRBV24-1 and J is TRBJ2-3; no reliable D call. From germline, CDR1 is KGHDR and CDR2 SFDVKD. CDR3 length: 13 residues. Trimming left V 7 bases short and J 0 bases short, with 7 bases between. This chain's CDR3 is CATRGPSTDTQYF. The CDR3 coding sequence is TGTGCCACCAGGGGCCCCAGCACAGATACGCAGTATTTT.

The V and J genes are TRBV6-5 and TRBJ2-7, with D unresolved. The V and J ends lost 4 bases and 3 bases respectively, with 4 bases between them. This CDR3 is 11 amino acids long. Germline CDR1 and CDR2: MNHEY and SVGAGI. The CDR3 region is CASSSYYEQYF. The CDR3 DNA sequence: TGTGCCAGCAGTTCCTACTACGAGCAGTACTTC.

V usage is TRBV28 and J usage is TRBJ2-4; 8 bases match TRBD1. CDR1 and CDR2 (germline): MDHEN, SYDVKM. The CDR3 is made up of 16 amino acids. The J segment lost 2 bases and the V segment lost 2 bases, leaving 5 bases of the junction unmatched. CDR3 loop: CASSLVDRGTKNIQYF. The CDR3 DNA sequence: TGTGCCAGCAGTTTAGTTGACAGGGGTACCAAAAACATTCAGTACTTC.

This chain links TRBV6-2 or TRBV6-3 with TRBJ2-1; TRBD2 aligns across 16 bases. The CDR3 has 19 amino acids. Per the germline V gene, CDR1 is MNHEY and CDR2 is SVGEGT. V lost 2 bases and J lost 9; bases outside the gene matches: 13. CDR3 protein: CASSYTGTSGRGTMAEQFF. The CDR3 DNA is TGTGCCAGCAGTTACACAGGGACTAGCGGGAGGGGTACTATGGCTGAGCAGTTCTTC.

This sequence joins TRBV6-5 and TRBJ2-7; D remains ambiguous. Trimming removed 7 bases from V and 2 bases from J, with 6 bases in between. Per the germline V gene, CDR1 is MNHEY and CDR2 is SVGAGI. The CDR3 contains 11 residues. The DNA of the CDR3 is TGTGCCAGCACACTTACCTACGAGCAGTACTTC. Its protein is CASTLTYEQYF.

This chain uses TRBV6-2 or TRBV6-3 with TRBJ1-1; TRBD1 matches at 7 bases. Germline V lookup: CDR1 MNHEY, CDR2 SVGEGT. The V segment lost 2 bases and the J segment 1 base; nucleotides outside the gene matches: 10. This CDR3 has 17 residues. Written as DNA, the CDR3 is TGTGCCAGCAGTTACCGACCGACGGGACAGAGGAACACTGAAGCTTTCTTT. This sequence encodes CASSYRPTGQRNTEAFF.

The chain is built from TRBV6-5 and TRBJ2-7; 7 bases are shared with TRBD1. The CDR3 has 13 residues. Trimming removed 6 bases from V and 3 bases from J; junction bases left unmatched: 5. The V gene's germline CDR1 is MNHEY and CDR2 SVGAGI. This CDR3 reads CASRGTALYEQYF. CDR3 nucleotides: TGTGCCAGCAGAGGGACAGCCCTCTACGAGCAGTACTTC.